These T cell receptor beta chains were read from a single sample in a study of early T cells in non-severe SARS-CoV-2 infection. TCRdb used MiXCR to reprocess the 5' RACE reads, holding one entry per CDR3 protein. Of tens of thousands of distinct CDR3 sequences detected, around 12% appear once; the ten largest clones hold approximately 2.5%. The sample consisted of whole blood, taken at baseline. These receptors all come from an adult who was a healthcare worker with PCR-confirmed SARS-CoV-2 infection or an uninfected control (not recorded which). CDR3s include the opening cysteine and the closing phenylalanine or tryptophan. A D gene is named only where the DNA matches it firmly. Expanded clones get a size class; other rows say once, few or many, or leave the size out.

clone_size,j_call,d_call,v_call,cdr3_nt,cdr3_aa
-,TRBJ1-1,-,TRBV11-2,TGTGCCAGCAGCTCCAGGGGACCCCTGAACACTGAAGCTTTCTTT,CASSSRGPLNTEAFF
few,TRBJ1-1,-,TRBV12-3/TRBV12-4,TGTGCCAGCAGCCCAGGGTTCGGGCCCACTGAAGCTTTCTTT,CASSPGFGPTEAFF
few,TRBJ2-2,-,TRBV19,TGTGCCAGTAGTATTCCGGGGGTAGCTTCCGGGGAGCTGTTTTTT,CASSIPGVASGELFF
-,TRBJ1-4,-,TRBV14,TGTGCCAGCAGCGCTGCTCGGGGTGCAACTAATGAAAAACTGTTTTTT,CASSAARGATNEKLFF
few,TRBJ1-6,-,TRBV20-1,TGCAGTGCTATACTGGGGGGTTCACCCCTCCACTTT,CSAILGGSPLHF
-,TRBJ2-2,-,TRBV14,TGTGCCAGCAGCCAAGATGAGGAGGTCACCGGGGAGCTGTTTTTT,CASSQDEEVTGELFF
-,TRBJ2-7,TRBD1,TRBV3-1,TGTGCCAGCAGCCAAGCCCTGGGGACAGGGGAATCCTACGAGCAGTACTTC,CASSQALGTGESYEQYF
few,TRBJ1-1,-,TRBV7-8,TGTGCCAGCAGCTTTAGGGACGGCAGAAACACTGAAGCTTTCTTT,CASSFRDGRNTEAFF
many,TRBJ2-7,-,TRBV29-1,TGCAGCGTGGCTGGGAAACAGGGAAGAAGGTCCTACGAGCAGTACTTC,CSVAGKQGRRSYEQYF
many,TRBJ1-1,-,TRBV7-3,TGTGCCAGCAGATCACAGCGTAACACTGAAGCTTTCTTT,CASRSQRNTEAFF
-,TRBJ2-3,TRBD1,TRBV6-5,TGTGCCAGCAGGACAGGGTTGGGCACAGATACGCAGTATTTT,CASRTGLGTDTQYF
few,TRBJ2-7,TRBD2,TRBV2,TGTGCCAGCAGTGAATCAGGCGGGAGTAACGACGAGCAGTACTTC,CASSESGGSNDEQYF
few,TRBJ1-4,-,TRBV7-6,TGTGCCAGCAGCCACTATCGAGGAGAAAAACTGTTTTTT,CASSHYRGEKLFF
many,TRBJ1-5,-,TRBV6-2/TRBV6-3,TGTGCCAGCAGTTTGGGGGGAGGCAATCAGCCCCAGCATTTT,CASSLGGGNQPQHF
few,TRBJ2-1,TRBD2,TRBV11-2,TGTGCCAGCAGCTTAGTATCGACTAGCGGGAGGAGTGAGCAGTTCTTC,CASSLVSTSGRSEQFF
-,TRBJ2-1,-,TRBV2,TGTGCCAGCAGTGGGACAGATAATGAGCAGTTCTTC,CASSGTDNEQFF
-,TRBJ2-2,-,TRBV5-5,TGTGCCAGCAGCCCCTTGGGGGTCCACGCGAACACCGGGGAGCTGTTTTTT,CASSPLGVHANTGELFF
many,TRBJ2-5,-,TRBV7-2,TGTGCCAGCAGCTTGAATAGACAAGAGACCCAGTACTTC,CASSLNRQETQYF
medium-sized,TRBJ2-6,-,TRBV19,TGTGCCAGTAAGGGCCAGGCCGTCTCTGGGGCCAACGTCCTGACTTTC,CASKGQAVSGANVLTF
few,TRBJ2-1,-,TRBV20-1,TGCAGTGCCCGCAAAGCGGGACAGGAGGATTGGAACAATGAGCAGTTCTTC,CSARKAGQEDWNNEQFF
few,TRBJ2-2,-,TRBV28,TGTGCCAGCAGTTTGAGGTGGGGGGCCACCGGGGAGCTGTTTTTT,CASSLRWGATGELFF
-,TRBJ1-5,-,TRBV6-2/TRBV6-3,TGTGCCAGCAGAGCTACAGGGAATCAGCCCCAGCATTTT,CASRATGNQPQHF
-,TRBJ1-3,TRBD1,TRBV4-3,TGCGCCAGCAGCACCCAGACAGGGGGCATCTCTGGAAACACCATATATTTT,CASSTQTGGISGNTIYF
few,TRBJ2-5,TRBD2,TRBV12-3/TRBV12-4,TGTGCCAGCAGACCGGGACTAGCGGCAGGAAGGACCCAGTACTTC,CASRPGLAAGRTQYF
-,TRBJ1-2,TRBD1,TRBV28,TGTGCCAGCAGCAGACAGGGAGGTTATGGCTACACCTTC,CASSRQGGYGYTF
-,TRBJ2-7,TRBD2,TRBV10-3,TGTGCCACCGGACTAGCGGGCTCCCACGAGCAGTACTTC,CATGLAGSHEQYF
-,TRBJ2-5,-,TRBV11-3,TGTGCCAGCAGCACAATCGGGGCCCAAGAGACCCAGTACTTC,CASSTIGAQETQYF
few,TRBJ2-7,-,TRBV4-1,TGCGCCAGCAGCCAAGGCGCCAACGAGCAGTACTTC,CASSQGANEQYF
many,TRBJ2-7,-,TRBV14,TGTGCCAGCAGCCAAGCCCAACCCCTGGAGCAGTACTTC,CASSQAQPLEQYF
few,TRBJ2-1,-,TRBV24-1,TGTGCCACCAGGGCAGGGGGAGGTGAGCAGTTCTTC,CATRAGGGEQFF
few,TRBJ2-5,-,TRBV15,TGTGCCACCAGCAGGCAGACTACCAGGCAAGAGACCCAGTACTTC,CATSRQTTRQETQYF
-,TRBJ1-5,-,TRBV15,TGTGCCACCAGCGACGGGTCCCATCAGCCCCAGCATTTT,CATSDGSHQPQHF
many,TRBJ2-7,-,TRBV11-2,TGTGCCAGCAGCCTAAAGGCACTTGCAACCTACGAGCAGTACTTC,CASSLKALATYEQYF
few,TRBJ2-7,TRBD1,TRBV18,TGTGCCACCGGGACAGACTACTCCTACGAGCAGTACTTC,CATGTDYSYEQYF
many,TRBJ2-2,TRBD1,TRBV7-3,TGTGCCAGCAGCAAGACAGGGGGCACTGGGGAGCTGTTTTTT,CASSKTGGTGELFF
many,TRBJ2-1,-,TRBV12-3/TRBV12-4,TGTGCCAGCATTTGGGATGGGGAGCAGTTCTTC,CASIWDGEQFF
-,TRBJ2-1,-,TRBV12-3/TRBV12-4,TGTGCCAGCAGTCCTATAGATTTGGCCTACAATGAGCAGTTCTTC,CASSPIDLAYNEQFF
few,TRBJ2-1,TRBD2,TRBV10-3,TGTGCCATCAAAGCCCAGCGGGACTCCTACAATGAGCAGTTCTTC,CAIKAQRDSYNEQFF
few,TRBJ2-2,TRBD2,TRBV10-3,TGTGCCATCAATGGGGGGCTAGCGGGAGCGTCCGGGGAGCTGTTTTTT,CAINGGLAGASGELFF
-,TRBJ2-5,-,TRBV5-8,TGTGCCAGCAGAGAGGAGACCCAGTACTTC,CASREETQYF
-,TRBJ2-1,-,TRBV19,TGTGCCAGTAGTAGCCCGGTGGGGCAGTTCTTC,CASSSPVGQFF
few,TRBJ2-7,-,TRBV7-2,TGTGCCAGCAGCTACGGGCCGCTAGTCGAGCAGTACTTC,CASSYGPLVEQYF
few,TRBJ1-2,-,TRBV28,TGTGCCAGCAGTTTTGCGGGACGGAGGATCTATGGCTACACCTTC,CASSFAGRRIYGYTF
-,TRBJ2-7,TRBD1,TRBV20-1,TGCAGTGCTAGAGACCCTAAGACAGGGTTGGTCGAGCAGTACTTC,CSARDPKTGLVEQYF
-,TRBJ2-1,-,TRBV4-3,TGCGCCAGCAGCCCCGCTACGGGGGACAATGAGCAGTTCTTC,CASSPATGDNEQFF
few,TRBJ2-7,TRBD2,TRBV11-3,TGTGCCAGCAGCTCAAAGGGGACTAGCGGGAGCGAGCAGTACTTC,CASSSKGTSGSEQYF
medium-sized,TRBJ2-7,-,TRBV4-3,TGCGCCAGCAGCCAAGATTTCCCCGGGAGAGGGGCCGACGAGCAGTACTTC,CASSQDFPGRGADEQYF
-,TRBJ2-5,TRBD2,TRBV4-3,TGCGCCAGCAGCAAGGGACTAGCAGAGACCCAGTACTTC,CASSKGLAETQYF
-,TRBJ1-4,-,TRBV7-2,TGTGCCAGCAGCGACCCTACAGGTCCCCTCCTTTTTAATGAAAAACTGTTTTTT,CASSDPTGPLLFNEKLFF
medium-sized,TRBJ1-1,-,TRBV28,TGTGCCAGCAGTTTTCTTAGTACGGCGGGAACTGAAGCTTTCTTT,CASSFLSTAGTEAFF
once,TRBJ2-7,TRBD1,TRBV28,TGTGCCAGCATCGGGACAGGGTCTTCCTACGAGCAGTACTTC,CASIGTGSSYEQYF